What follows are 8 T cell receptor beta chains derived from one specimen sequenced in a study of blood T cell repertoires in COVID-19. The data were produced by immunoSEQ multiplex PCR, yet TCRdb's version contains in-frame clones alone and is incomplete. The sample lists some 33,000 clones; roughly 88% were seen once. The sequencing input was peripheral blood. The receptors come from a human donor in a cohort sampled during active COVID-19.

The J gene is TRBJ2-1, the V gene TRBV19; TRBD2 aligns across 9 bases. The CDR3 consists of 14 residues. V lost 6 bases and J lost 9; bases outside the gene matches: 9. Germline CDR1 is LNHDA and CDR2 is SQIVND (reference sequence). The CDR3 region is CASRMAGGLVEQFF. In DNA form, the CDR3 reads TGTGCCAGTAGGATGGCGGGGGGGCTGGTTGAGCAGTTCTTC.

The gene calls are TRBV5-1 and TRBJ1-1, with 8 bases identical to TRBD1. This CDR3 is 14 amino acids long. CDR1 and CDR2 from the germline V gene are SGHRS and YFSETQ. Trimming took 4 bases from V and 11 from J; bases not matched to a gene: 13. DNA of the CDR3: TGCGCCAGCAGCATCCAAAGCCAGGGGGCAGACGCTTTCTTT. This encodes CASSIQSQGADAFF.

This chain links TRBV19 with TRBJ1-1; D not certain. CDR3 length: 13 residues. The germline CDR1 and CDR2 sequences are LNHDA and SQIVND (reference sequence). The ends were cut back, 5 bases at V and 2 bases at J, with 9 bases in the middle. The CDR3 DNA follows: TGTGCCAGTAGTCTCCGACTCAACACTGAAGCTTTCTTT. Translated: CASSLRLNTEAFF.

V is TRBV6-5 and J is TRBJ1-5; 8 bases agree with TRBD1. V lost 6 bases to trimming and J lost 0 bases; unmatched junction nucleotides: 4. The germline CDR1 and CDR2 sequences are MNHEY and SVGAGI. This CDR3 has 15 amino acids. The CDR3 bases are TGTGCCAGCAGACCACAGGGGGGTAGCAATCAGCCCCAGCATTTT. Translated, it gives CASRPQGGSNQPQHF.

This clone was counted a single time. The V call is TRBV10-3, the J call TRBJ2-1; TRBD1 is a possible D gene (5 bases). The CDR3 loop spans 12 amino acids. V gave up 5 bases and J gave up 7 bases, with 9 bases separating them. Per the germline V gene, CDR1 is ENHRY and CDR2 is SYGVKD. CDR3 amino acids: CAISYNRNEQFF. DNA for the CDR3: TGTGCCATCAGTTATAACAGGAATGAGCAGTTCTTC.

This rearrangement joins TRBV2 to TRBJ2-7, with TRBD2 identical over 14 bases. CDR3 size: 16 residues. CDR1 and CDR2 (germline): SNHLY, FYNNEI. J lost 6 bases, V lost 5 bases, and 9 bases had no gene match. The CDR3 spells CASSSIPGLAGAEQYF. DNA of the CDR3: TGTGCCAGCAGTTCGATTCCGGGACTAGCGGGGGCCGAGCAGTACTTC.

The V gene is TRBV19, the J gene TRBJ1-4; no reliable D call. This CDR3 comprises 12 residues. Germline CDR1 and CDR2: LNHDA and SQIVND (reference sequence). With 5 bases removed from V and 5 bases from J, the gap between germline ends came to 6 bases. CDR3 residues: CASSPPNEKLFF. The CDR3 coding sequence is TGTGCCAGTAGTCCCCCAAATGAAAAACTGTTTTTT.

As for this clone: Other nucleotide sequences in the sample specify the same CDR3. This rearrangement joins TRBV4-1 to TRBJ2-4, with D perhaps matching TRBD2 (5 bases). V gave up 0 bases and J gave up 1 base, with 13 bases separating them. CDR1 and CDR2 (germline): MGHRA, YSYEKL. The CDR3 loop spans 17 amino acids. CDR3 protein: CASSQEWLAIAKNIQYF. In nucleotides, the CDR3 is TGCGCCAGCAGCCAAGAATGGCTAGCTATCGCCAAAAACATTCAGTACTTC.